The 9 T cell receptor beta chains below come from one sample, sequenced in a study of control samples from healthy donors and cancer patients. Only in-frame clones appear in the TCRdb table, and some are missing; sequencing was by immunoSEQ multiplex PCR. The table has tens of thousands of clones, over 70% seen once; the top ten hold around 10%. Sequenced input: blood. These receptor sequences come from a man between 65 and 79 years old in good health.

The CDR3 here is CASSVRTGNYGYTF. The DNA of the CDR3 is TGTGCCAGCAGCGTCCGAACAGGGAACTATGGCTACACCTTC. The chain has TRBV9 and TRBJ1-2; a possible D gene is TRBD1 (6 bases). This CDR3 is built from 14 residues. Germline loops: CDR1 SGDLS, CDR2 YYNGEE. V shed 2 bases and J shed 2 bases, with 10 bases lying between them.

The chain joins TRBV10-3 to TRBJ2-3; D is perhaps TRBD1 or TRBD2 (5 bases each). The CDR3 length is 14 residues. Germline loops: CDR1 ENHRY, CDR2 SYGVKD. V was pared by 8 bases and J by 0 bases, with 12 bases between. CDR3: CAIGQGASTDTQYF. DNA for the CDR3: TGTGCCATCGGGCAGGGAGCTAGCACAGATACGCAGTATTTT.

This clone was counted a few times. The genes are TRBV6-5 and TRBJ1-5; D is possibly TRBD1 (6 bases). This CDR3 region has 15 residues. Germline V gene data show CDR1 as MNHEY and CDR2 as SVGAGI. Trimming pared 5 bases from V and 0 bases from J, leaving 11 bases between. The CDR3 region is CASSPDRSSNQPQHF. DNA for the CDR3: TGTGCCAGCAGTCCAGACAGGAGTAGCAATCAGCCCCAGCATTTT.

The V and J genes are TRBV3-1 (or the pseudogene TRBV3-2) and TRBJ2-3; D possibly corresponds to TRBD2 (5 bases). V was pared by 2 bases and J by 1 base, with 10 bases between. Germline-derived CDR1 and CDR2 are LGHDT and YNNKEL (reference sequence). This CDR3 region has 15 residues. CDR3 in amino acids: CASSQRGPGTDTQYF. The CDR3 nucleotides read TGTGCCAGCAGCCAACGGGGTCCCGGCACAGATACGCAGTATTTT.

The gene calls are TRBV19 and TRBJ1-1; maybe TRBD1 (5 bases). This CDR3 has 15 residues. From germline, CDR1 is LNHDA and CDR2 SQIVND (reference sequence). Between the trimmed V and J ends, which lost 7 bases and 1 base, there was a span of 16 bases. The CDR3 nucleotides read TGTGCCAGTACCCTCGACCTCACAGGGAACACTGAAGCTTTCTTT. It specifies CASTLDLTGNTEAFF.

The V and J genes are TRBV28 and TRBJ1-5; 7 nucleotides align to TRBD1. The germline V gene has CDR1 MDHEN and CDR2 SYDVKM. V dropped 7 bases and J dropped 4; count of bases not matched to a gene: 10. The CDR3 loop spans 15 amino acids. The CDR3 DNA is TGTGCCAGCACCGAAGGGTTCAGGGGGAATCAGCCCCAGCATTTT. It is translated as CASTEGFRGNQPQHF.

Only one count was recorded for this clone. The chain recombines TRBV7-2 with TRBJ2-7, with D tentatively TRBD2 (6 bases). The CDR3 is 14 residues long. Between the trimmed V and J ends, which lost 7 bases and 0 bases, there was a span of 13 bases. The germline gives CDR1 SGHTA, CDR2 FQGNSA. The chain's CDR3 is CASKAGTSSYEQYF. In DNA, the CDR3 is TGTGCCAGCAAAGCCGGGACTTCCTCCTACGAGCAGTACTTC.

This clone has a single count. The chain employs TRBV5-1 and TRBJ1-2; 7 bases agree with TRBD1. CDR3 length equals 14 residues. V shed 0 bases and J 2 bases; nucleotides not matched to a gene: 1. The germline V gene encodes CDR1 SGHRS and CDR2 YFSETQ. CDR3 coding DNA: TGCGCCAGCAGCTTGGCGACAGGGAACTATGGCTACACCTTC. Translating gives CASSLATGNYGYTF. Filled out from reference TRBV5-1 and TRBJ1-2, the complete variable domain reads KAGVTQTPRYLIKTRGQQVTLSCSPISGHRSVSWYQQTPGQGLQFLFEYFSETQRNKGNFPGRFSGRQFSNSRSEMNVSTLELGDSALYLCASSLATGNYGYTFGSGTRLTVV.

The CDR3 DNA follows: TGTGCCAGCAGCTTGCCCGGGACAGGGGGGTATGGCTACACCTTC. It translates to CASSLPGTGGYGYTF. The V call is TRBV5-4, the J call TRBJ1-2, with 11 bases matching TRBD1. The CDR3 loop spans 15 amino acids. The germline V gene has CDR1 SGHNT and CDR2 YYREEE (reference sequence). After removal of 1 base from V and 5 bases from J, the junction contained 4 bases not matched to a gene.